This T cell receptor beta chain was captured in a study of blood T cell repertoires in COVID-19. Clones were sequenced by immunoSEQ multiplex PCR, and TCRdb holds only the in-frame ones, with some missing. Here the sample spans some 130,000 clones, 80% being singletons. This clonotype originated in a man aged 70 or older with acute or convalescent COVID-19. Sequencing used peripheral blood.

CDR3 bases: TGCGCCAGCAGCTTGGGACAGGCCCGGTCCAAAGATACGCAGTATTTT. This translates into CASSLGQARSKDTQYF. The chain is built from TRBV5-1 and TRBJ2-3; tentatively, D is TRBD1 (6 bases). V gave up 0 bases and J gave up 5 bases, with 16 bases separating them. This CDR3 is built from 16 residues. Germline lookup yields CDR1 SGHRS and CDR2 YFSETQ.